This TCR beta chain was recovered during a study of blood T cell repertoires in COVID-19. Some clones are missing from TCRdb's copy, which holds only in-frame ones; the method was immunoSEQ multiplex PCR. The table shows under 300,000 clones, with 88% occurring only once. V gave up 2 bases and J gave up 7 bases, with 12 bases separating them. The germline V gene has CDR1 SEHNR and CDR2 FQNEAQ (reference sequence). CDR3 size: 14 residues. This clone was seen only once. This TCR derives from a woman aged 40 to 50 who had been exposed to COVID-19. The rearrangement uses TRBV7-9 and TRBJ2-1; D may be TRBD2 (5 bases). The specimen was PBMCs or T cells enriched from blood (not recorded which). DNA of the CDR3: TGTGCCAGCAGCTTAAACGGGGTGAAGAATGAGCAGTTCTTC. It specifies CASSLNGVKNEQFF.